These T cell receptor beta chains were read from a single sample in a study of CD8 T cells in Susac syndrome. TCRdb redid the calling of the immunoSEQ multiplex PCR reads with MiXCR, one entry per CDR3 protein. The sample holds 85,000 to 130,000 distinct CDR3 sequences, approximately 95% seen once. The sample was CD8+ T cells from PBMCs. These receptors came from a human donor with Susac syndrome. CDR3s leave out the opening cysteine and the closing phenylalanine or tryptophan. Clone size is not always given. Where it is, it says once, few, many or a class for expanded clones.

V gene	J gene	clone size	CDR3 length	CDR3 protein
TRBV23-1	TRBJ2-2	-	12	ASSHSGQTGELF
TRBV4-3	TRBJ2-7	-	12	ASSQGLAGYEQY
TRBV7-9	TRBJ1-1	once	11	ASSLDRETEAF
TRBV7-8	TRBJ2-3	-	12	AGSGTNPGDTQY
TRBV11-2	TRBJ2-7	-	12	ASSMGGQFYEQY
TRBV5-4	TRBJ1-2	-	14	ASSLFRDRLSYGYT
TRBV4-2	TRBJ2-1	-	11	ASSQRTGNEQF
TRBV9	TRBJ2-7	-	11	ASSPPRRGEQY
TRBV25-1	TRBJ1-5	-	14	ASSESRQGVDQPQH
TRBV7-9	TRBJ1-6	-	13	ASSSPTGGDSPLH
TRBV14	TRBJ2-3	-	10	ASSQDPDTQY
TRBV7-2	TRBJ1-6	once	12	ASSRAGGNSPLH
TRBV7-8	TRBJ2-7	-	13	ASSQGQGPSYEQY
TRBV19	TRBJ2-7	-	10	ASSIAAGEQY
TRBV5-6	TRBJ2-2	-	11	ASSSGTTGELF
TRBV9	TRBJ2-3	-	10	ASSRVEDTQY
TRBV13	TRBJ1-1	-	10	ASSPMKTEAF
TRBV11-2	TRBJ2-4	-	13	ASSLVEGAKNIQY
TRBV25-1	TRBJ2-3	-	11	ASSDRRADTQY
TRBV4-2	TRBJ2-7	-	13	ASSQDPSGGREQY
TRBV12-3/TRBV12-4	TRBJ2-2	-	12	ASSLGDFTGELF
TRBV7-9	TRBJ2-5	-	11	ASSRTDQETQY